This T cell receptor (beta chain) comes out of a study of siplizumab effects on memory and regulatory T cells. Study conclusions and caveats: Alloreactive sequences tracing back to unstimulated CD4+ memory cells fell significantly with siplizumab.

Libraries were prepared by immunoSEQ multiplex PCR; TCRdb keeps only in-frame clonotypes and omits some of them. The profile shows 90,000 to 150,000 clones, about 94% of them singletons. Concerning this clone itself: Its antigen is undetermined.

The receptor was derived from a human donor in good health. The sample taken for sequencing was non-Treg CD4+ T cells sorted from blood.

CDR3: CASSLVSVETQYF. The CDR3 DNA sequence: TGTGCCAGCAGCTTAGTTAGCGTTGAGACCCAGTACTTC. The rearrangement uses TRBV11-2 and TRBJ2-5; TRBD2 is a possible D gene (5 bases). The V gene's germline CDR1 is SGHAT and CDR2 FQNNGV. The CDR3 sequence is 13 residues long. Trimming removed 1 base at V and 5 bases at J, with 8 bases between. Full variable domain (rest looked up from reference TRBV11-2 and TRBJ2-5): EAGVAQSPRYKIIEKRQSVAFWCNPISGHATLYWYQQILGQGPKLLIQFQNNGVVDDSQLPKDRFSAERLKGVDSTLKIQPAKLEDSAVYLCASSLVSVETQYFGPGTRLLVL.